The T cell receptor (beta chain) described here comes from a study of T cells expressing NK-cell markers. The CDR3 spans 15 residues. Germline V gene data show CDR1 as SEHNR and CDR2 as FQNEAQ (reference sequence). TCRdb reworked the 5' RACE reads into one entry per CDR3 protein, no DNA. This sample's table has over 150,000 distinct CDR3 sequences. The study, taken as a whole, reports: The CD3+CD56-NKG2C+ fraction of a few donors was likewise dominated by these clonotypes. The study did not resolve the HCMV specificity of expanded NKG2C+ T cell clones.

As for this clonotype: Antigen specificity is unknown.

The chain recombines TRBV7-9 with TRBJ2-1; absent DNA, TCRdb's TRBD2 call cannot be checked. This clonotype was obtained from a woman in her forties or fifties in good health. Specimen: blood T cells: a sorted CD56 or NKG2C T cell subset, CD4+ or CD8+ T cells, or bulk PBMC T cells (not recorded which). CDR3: CASSQTSGRVYEQFF.